A single sample is the source of the 15 T cell receptor beta chains below, sequenced in a study of OX40 agonist ivuxolimab in advanced cancers. The method was immunoSEQ multiplex PCR; TCRdb's version includes in-frame clones alone and lacks a portion of them. This table holds tens of thousands of clones, 85% to 90% found once. The sequenced sample was CD4+ or CD8+ T cells sorted from blood, obtained in a trial of the OX40 agonist ivuxolimab. These receptors were collected from an adult with an advanced solid tumor such as melanoma, head and neck, liver or kidney cancer.

CDR3 region: CASTSLAGTGELFF. The CDR3 coding sequence is TGTGCCAGCACATCACTAGCGGGAACCGGGGAGCTGTTTTTT. This rearrangement joins TRBV2 to TRBJ2-2, with 10 nucleotides matching TRBD2. After removal of 7 bases from V and 5 bases from J, the junction contained 4 bases not matched to a gene. Germline lookup yields CDR1 SNHLY and CDR2 FYNNEI. The CDR3 contains 14 residues.

This rearrangement joins TRBV6-4 to TRBJ2-3, with 7 bases identical to TRBD2. J was trimmed by 4 bases and V by 2 bases; bases with no gene match: 0. In germline, CDR1 is MRHNA, CDR2 SNTAGT. CDR3 length equals 13 residues. The CDR3 coding sequence is TGTGCCAGCAGTGACACTAGCGCAGATACGCAGTATTTT. It encodes CASSDTSADTQYF.

The genes are TRBV4-2 and TRBJ1-1, with TRBD1 matching over 8 bases. CDR1 LGHNA and CDR2 YNFKEQ come from the germline V gene. CDR3 size: 15 residues. With V trimmed by 4 bases and J by 1 base, 5 bases remained unmatched. DNA of the CDR3: TGTGCCAGCAGCCGGAAGGACAGGGAGAACACTGAAGCTTTCTTT. It translates to CASSRKDRENTEAFF.

The chain employs TRBV19 and TRBJ2-2, with 9 bases that match TRBD1. The CDR3 sequence is 15 residues long. Germline values: CDR1 LNHDA, CDR2 SQIVND (reference sequence). After removal of 4 bases from V and 3 bases from J, the junction contained 3 bases not matched to a gene. The CDR3 sequence: CASSTTGGDTGELFF. Here the CDR3 DNA reads TGTGCCAGTAGTACGACAGGGGGGGACACCGGGGAGCTGTTTTTT. Together with reference TRBV19 and TRBJ2-2, the CDR3 gives the full variable domain: DGGITQSPKYLFRKEGQNVTLSCEQNLNHDAMYWYRQDPGQGLRLIYYSQIVNDFQKGDIAEGYSVSREKKESFPLTVTSAQKNPTAFYLCASSTTGGDTGELFFGEGSRLTVL.

The CDR3, as DNA: TGTGCCAGCAGCCTCGGGACTAGCGCAGAGACCCAGTACTTC. As protein: CASSLGTSAETQYF. The chain uses TRBV5-4 and TRBJ2-5, with TRBD2 identical over 10 bases. Looked up from germline, CDR1 is SGHNT and CDR2 is YYREEE (reference sequence). The CDR3 has 14 amino acids. V shed 4 bases, J shed 4 bases, and the junction held 4 bases outside the gene matches.

This rearrangement joins TRBV6-6 to TRBJ2-1; maybe TRBD1 (6 bases). Per the germline V gene, CDR1 is MNHNY and CDR2 is SVGAGI (reference sequence). This CDR3 is 12 amino acids long. V lost 10 bases to trimming and J lost 2 bases, with 9 bases between them. DNA for the CDR3: TGTGCCACCCACAGGGCCTACAATGAGCAGTTCTTC. Translation: CATHRAYNEQFF.

V is TRBV7-3 and J is TRBJ2-7; TRBD2 matches 9 bases. V gave up 5 bases and J gave up 3 bases; unmatched junction bases: 8. This CDR3 spans 15 amino acids. From germline, CDR1 is SGHTA and CDR2 FQGTGA. The CDR3 DNA reads TGTGCCAGCAGCAAAACTAGCGGGCCTAACTACGAGCAGTACTTC. Amino acids: CASSKTSGPNYEQYF.

The rearrangement links TRBV10-3 to TRBJ1-2, with a tentative D call TRBD1 (5 bases). V was clipped by 5 bases and J by 4 bases, with 14 bases between them. Germline values: CDR1 ENHRY, CDR2 SYGVKD. The CDR3 consists of 14 residues. The DNA for the CDR3 is TGTGCCATCAGTTCCTCCCAGGGCAGCTATGGCTACACCTTC. Amino acids: CAISSSQGSYGYTF.

The rearrangement uses TRBV6-1 and TRBJ2-7, with TRBD2 identical over 12 bases. The CDR3 is made up of 14 amino acids. The germline CDR1 and CDR2 sequences are MNHNS and SASEGT. V gave up 7 bases and J gave up 2 bases; unmatched junction bases: 3. The CDR3: CASNRLAGAYEQYF. CDR3 nucleotides: TGTGCCAGCAATAGACTAGCGGGGGCCTACGAGCAGTACTTC.

The CDR3 loop reads CAWSRLASGELFF. DNA for the CDR3: TGTGCCTGGAGCAGACTAGCGTCCGGGGAGCTGTTTTTT. The genes are TRBV30 and TRBJ2-2, with TRBD2 identical over 8 bases. The CDR3 is 13 residues long. V gave up 3 bases and J gave up 6 bases; unmatched junction bases: 3. Germline CDR1 reads GTSNPN; CDR2 reads SVGIG (reference sequence).

This clone has just one count. Other DNA sequences in this sample translate to the same CDR3. The chain carries TRBV5-1 and TRBJ1-5; D uncertain. The CDR3 length is 14 residues. The germline CDR1 and CDR2 sequences are SGHRS and YFSETQ. Trimming pared 4 bases from V and 4 bases from J, leaving 12 bases between. The CDR3 is CASSPGGSNQPQHF. The CDR3 DNA sequence: TGCGCCAGCAGCCCGGGAGGGTCTAATCAGCCCCAGCATTTT.

The CDR3 here is CASSVGEEYGYTF. The CDR3 coding sequence is TGTGCCAGCAGTGTGGGAGAGGAGTATGGCTACACCTTC. V gene TRBV2 combines with J gene TRBJ1-2; D uncertain. V lost 4 bases, J lost 5 bases, and 11 bases lay in between. The CDR3 totals 13 residues. Germline loops: CDR1 SNHLY, CDR2 FYNNEI. The whole variable domain, remainder taken from reference TRBV2 and TRBJ1-2, is EPEVTQTPSHQVTQMGQEVILRCVPISNHLYFYWYRQILGQKVEFLVSFYNNEISEKSEIFDDQFSVERPDGSNFTLKIRSTKLEDSAMYFCASSVGEEYGYTFGSGTRLTVV.

The chain joins TRBV9 to TRBJ1-4; unclear D gene. The V end lost 0 bases, the J end lost 4 bases, and 10 bases lay between the germline ends. This CDR3 spans 15 amino acids. Germline assignment: CDR1 SGDLS and CDR2 YYNGEE. The DNA for the CDR3 is TGTGCCAGCAGCGTAGCGCCAGGCCTTAATGAAAAACTGTTTTTT. Translated, it gives CASSVAPGLNEKLFF.

The CDR3, as DNA: TGTGCCAGCAGCGTTTCCATCGACGGGAACCAAGAGACCCAGTACTTC. It is translated as CASSVSIDGNQETQYF. The chain employs TRBV9 and TRBJ2-5; D is possibly TRBD2 (5 bases). V was shortened by 2 bases and J by 0 bases, with 14 bases between the two germline ends. CDR1 and CDR2 (germline): SGDLS, YYNGEE. The CDR3 has 16 residues.

This clone showed up just a few times. The V and J genes are TRBV19 and TRBJ1-1; D call uncertain. Germline CDR1 and CDR2: LNHDA and SQIVND (reference sequence). The CDR3 sequence is 13 residues long. V was shortened by 6 bases and J by 6 bases, with 14 bases between the two germline ends. The CDR3 DNA follows: TGTGCCAGTAGATCTCCAACGAGATCTGAAGCTTTCTTT. It is translated as CASRSPTRSEAFF. Full variable domain (rest looked up from reference TRBV19 and TRBJ1-1): DGGITQSPKYLFRKEGQNVTLSCEQNLNHDAMYWYRQDPGQGLRLIYYSQIVNDFQKGDIAEGYSVSREKKESFPLTVTSAQKNPTAFYLCASRSPTRSEAFFGQGTRLTVV.